The 20 T cell receptor beta chains below all came from one sample that was sequenced in a study of T-cell reconstitution after alpha-beta-depleted transplantation in children. A TCRbeta library incorporating unique molecular identifiers was prepared. TCRdb ran MiXCR on the PCR reads and lists one entry per CDR3 protein. The sample shows over 85,000 distinct CDR3 sequences, 9% to 12% of them seen only once. The material was PBMCs from the stem cell graft donor, obtained from the stem cell graft. The receptor set was obtained from a human donor who donated a stem cell graft to a child with acute lymphoblastic leukemia.

This clonotype was picked up many times. The rearrangement uses TRBV4-2 and TRBJ1-5, with D perhaps TRBD1 (6 bases). The CDR3 is made up of 14 amino acids. Per germline, CDR1 LGHNA and CDR2 YNFKEQ. Trimming left V 1 base short and J 6 bases short, with 10 bases between. The CDR3 reads CASSQGGGSQPQHF. The CDR3 DNA sequence: TGTGCCAGCAGCCAAGGGGGGGGCTCTCAGCCCCAGCATTTT.

There are many counts of this clonotype. V and J are TRBV5-1 and TRBJ2-1; D may be TRBD1 (6 bases). The CDR3 sequence is 16 residues long. V lost 0 bases and J 5 bases, leaving 15 bases between the germline ends. Germline V gene lookup returns CDR1 SGHRS and CDR2 YFSETQ. The CDR3 protein is CASSLGGWTANNEQFF. CDR3 in DNA: TGCGCCAGCAGCTTGGGGGGGTGGACAGCCAACAATGAGCAGTTCTTC.

This clonotype appeared many times. The chain has TRBV10-3 and TRBJ2-1; 10 bases agree with TRBD2. Trimming removed 5 bases from V and 6 bases from J; junction bases left unmatched: 4. The CDR3 loop spans 14 amino acids. Germline V lookup: CDR1 ENHRY, CDR2 SYGVKD. DNA of the CDR3: TGTGCCATCAGTATAGCGGGGGGCCTCAATGAGCAGTTCTTC. The encoded protein is CAISIAGGLNEQFF.

This clonotype was picked up many times. The chain is built from TRBV7-8 and TRBJ1-2, with 8 bases fitting TRBD1. The germline gives CDR1 SGHVS, CDR2 FQNEAQ. Germline trimming cut 4 bases from V and 6 bases from J; bases unmatched to any gene: 13. CDR3 length: 16 residues. CDR3 sequence: CASSYRGTGGRDGYTF. CDR3 in DNA: TGTGCCAGCAGCTACAGGGGGACAGGCGGGAGAGATGGCTACACCTTC.

This clonotype was recorded at least ten times. The gene calls are TRBV6-5 and TRBJ2-3; D unresolved. Germline-derived CDR1 and CDR2 are MNHEY and SVGAGI. The CDR3 runs to 15 residues. Trimming shortened V by 2 bases and J by 1 base, and 10 bases separated the two germline ends. CDR3 residues: CASSYGRVGTDTQYF. Here the CDR3 DNA reads TGTGCCAGCAGTTACGGGCGAGTCGGCACAGATACGCAGTATTTT.

Ten or more counts support this clonotype. The chain uses TRBV7-9 and TRBJ2-6, with 9 bases aligning to TRBD1. CDR1 and CDR2 (germline): SEHNR, FQNEAQ (reference sequence). J lost 0 bases, V lost 11 bases, and 8 bases had no gene match. This CDR3 has 16 residues. The CDR3 here is CAASTGGTSGANVLTF. DNA of the CDR3: TGTGCCGCATCGACAGGGGGAACCTCTGGGGCCAACGTCCTGACTTTC. Complete variable domain (other parts from reference TRBV7-9 and TRBJ2-6): DTGVSQNPRHKITKRGQNVTFRCDPISEHNRLYWYRQTLGQGPEFLTYFQNEAQLEKSRLLSDRFSAERPKGSFSTLEIQRTEQGDSAMYLCAASTGGTSGANVLTFGAGSRLTVL.

The chain carries TRBV7-2 and TRBJ2-1; 7 bases align to TRBD1. CDR3 size: 16 residues. The J segment lost 2 bases and the V segment lost 5 bases, leaving 9 bases of the junction unmatched. From germline, CDR1 is SGHTA and CDR2 FQGNSA. The CDR3 spells CASSLRYRGTYNEQFF. Here the CDR3 DNA reads TGTGCCAGCAGCCTAAGATACAGGGGTACCTACAATGAGCAGTTCTTC.

The table lists this clonotype with many counts. The rearrangement joins TRBV5-5 to TRBJ2-1; D ambiguous. This CDR3 contains 16 residues. V was clipped by 1 base and J by 3 bases, with 14 bases between them. From germline, CDR1 is SGHKS and CDR2 YYEKEE (reference sequence). This CDR3 reads CASSLNLAVGYNEQFF. CDR3 sequence (DNA): TGTGCCAGCAGCTTGAATCTCGCGGTGGGCTACAATGAGCAGTTCTTC.

In its sample, this clonotype was seen many times. J is TRBJ2-4 and V is TRBV15, with 11 bases aligning to TRBD1. The germline V gene encodes CDR1 LNHNV and CDR2 YYDKDF (reference sequence). The CDR3 has 17 amino acids. Trimming took 5 bases from V and 2 from J; bases not matched to a gene: 8. CDR3 protein: CATSPRTGGASKNIQYF. DNA for the CDR3: TGTGCCACCAGCCCGCGGACAGGGGGCGCGTCCAAAAACATTCAGTACTTC.

CDR3 sequence reads: CAWITPPPDTQYF. The CDR3 DNA sequence: TGTGCCTGGATTACACCACCTCCAGATACGCAGTATTTT. The chain uses TRBV30 and TRBJ2-3, with D hard to call. The ends were cut back, 4 bases at V and 4 bases at J, with 12 bases in the middle. The CDR3 contains 13 residues. Germline CDR1 reads GTSNPN; CDR2 reads SVGIG (reference sequence).

In this sample, this clonotype turned up many times. The chain combines TRBV28 with TRBJ1-5; the D is unclear. The CDR3 consists of 17 residues. CDR1 MDHEN and CDR2 SYDVKM come from the germline V gene. V lost 2 bases to trimming and J lost 2 bases, with 16 bases between them. CDR3 protein: CASSLPFVGLGNQPQHF. CDR3 in DNA: TGTGCCAGCAGTTTACCGTTCGTGGGTCTCGGCAATCAGCCCCAGCATTTT.

This clonotype was detected ten times or more. The chain joins TRBV27 to TRBJ1-1, with TRBD1 matching 8 bases. The germline V gene encodes CDR1 MNHEY and CDR2 SMNVEV (reference sequence). J was trimmed by 5 bases and V by 2 bases; bases with no gene match: 7. The CDR3 covers 15 residues. The CDR3 protein is CASSLNPRQGTEAFF. The CDR3, as DNA: TGTGCCAGCAGTTTAAATCCCCGACAGGGGACTGAAGCTTTCTTT.

This clonotype has at least ten counts. The V and J genes are TRBV7-2 and TRBJ2-1; 9 bases agree with TRBD2. V lost 3 bases to trimming and J lost 6 bases; unmatched junction nucleotides: 6. Germline-derived CDR1 and CDR2 are SGHTA and FQGNSA. CDR3 size: 15 residues. CDR3 in amino acids: CASSLGTSPLNEQFF. As DNA, the CDR3 is TGTGCCAGCAGCTTGGGGACTAGCCCCCTCAATGAGCAGTTCTTC.

This clonotype occurred many times. V gene TRBV7-2 combines with J gene TRBJ1-2, with D possibly TRBD1 on 5 matching bases. The CDR3 has 15 residues. CDR1 is SGHTA and CDR2 is FQGNSA in the germline V gene. Trimming shortened V by 2 bases and J by 3 bases, and 13 bases separated the two germline ends. The CDR3 region has the DNA TGTGCCAGCAGCTTATATCCCCAGGGTGACTATGGCTACACCTTC. Amino acids: CASSLYPQGDYGYTF.

In this sample, this clonotype turned up many times. The V and J genes are TRBV18 and TRBJ2-4; no reliable D call. CDR1 KGHSH and CDR2 LQKENI come from the germline V gene. This CDR3 contains 15 residues. V lost 3 bases and J 1 base, leaving 10 bases between the germline ends. The CDR3 nucleotides are TGTGCCAGCTCACCCCTCCAGGCGGCCAAAAACATTCAGTACTTC. Amino acids: CASSPLQAAKNIQYF.

This clonotype has at least ten counts. This chain connects TRBV7-9 to TRBJ2-1, with a possible D match to TRBD2 (6 bases). CDR3 length: 17 residues. V gave up 4 bases and J gave up 0 bases, with 16 bases separating them. Per the germline V gene, CDR1 is SEHNR and CDR2 is FQNEAQ (reference sequence). As DNA, the CDR3 is TGTGCCAGCAGCTCCGAGTGGGACGGGAGCTCCTACAATGAGCAGTTCTTC. This codes for CASSSEWDGSSYNEQFF. Full variable domain (missing parts from reference TRBV7-9 and TRBJ2-1): DTGVSQNPRHKITKRGQNVTFRCDPISEHNRLYWYRQTLGQGPEFLTYFQNEAQLEKSRLLSDRFSAERPKGSFSTLEIQRTEQGDSAMYLCASSSEWDGSSYNEQFFGPGTRLTVL.

In regard to this clonotype: Being one base from a much bigger clone, this may be a read error. The chain couples TRBV20-1 to TRBJ2-2, with 11 bases fitting TRBD1. The CDR3 has 16 amino acids. CDR1 and CDR2 (germline): DFQATT, SNEGSKA (reference sequence). CDR3 sequence (DNA): TGCTGTGCTGGTGTTTCCGGGACAGGGGGTTCCGGGGAGCTGTTTTTT. This sequence encodes CCAGVSGTGGSGELFF.

This chain uses TRBV20-1 with TRBJ1-2; D is possibly TRBD1 (6 bases). The CDR3 totals 15 residues. Looked up from germline, CDR1 is DFQATT and CDR2 is SNEGSKA (reference sequence). V was shortened by 0 bases and J by 8 bases, with 19 bases between the two germline ends. The CDR3 spells CSARDGWVERGGYTF. CDR3 DNA: TGCAGTGCTAGAGATGGTTGGGTAGAGAGGGGGGGCTACACCTTC.

This clonotype was detected ten times or more. This chain connects TRBV12-3 or TRBV12-4 to TRBJ2-7; either TRBD1 or TRBD2 may supply D (5 bases each). This CDR3 comprises 13 residues. Trimming removed 6 bases at V and 5 bases at J, with 14 bases between. CDR3 nucleotide sequence: TGTGCCAGCAGCAAGGGACCGCCGGACGAGCAGTACTTC. Protein sequence: CASSKGPPDEQYF.

This clonotype was picked up many times. The CDR3 region has the DNA TGCGCCAGCAGCTTCGATCAGGTTCTAAGGGGGCAGTTCTTC. Amino acids: CASSFDQVLRGQFF. This chain joins TRBV5-1 and TRBJ2-1, with D perhaps TRBD1 (5 bases). This CDR3 is built from 14 residues. Trimming removed 2 bases from V and 12 bases from J, with 18 bases in between. The V gene's germline CDR1 is SGHRS and CDR2 YFSETQ.